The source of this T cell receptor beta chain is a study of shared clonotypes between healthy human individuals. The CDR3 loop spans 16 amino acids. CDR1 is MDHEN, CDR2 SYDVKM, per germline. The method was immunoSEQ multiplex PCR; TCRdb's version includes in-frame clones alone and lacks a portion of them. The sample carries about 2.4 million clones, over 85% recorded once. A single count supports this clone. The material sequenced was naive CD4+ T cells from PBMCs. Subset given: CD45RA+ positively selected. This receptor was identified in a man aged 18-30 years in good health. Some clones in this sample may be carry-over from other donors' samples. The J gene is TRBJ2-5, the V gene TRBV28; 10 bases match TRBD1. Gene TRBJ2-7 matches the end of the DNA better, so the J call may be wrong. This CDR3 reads CASSPNPGQGSHEQYF. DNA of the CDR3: TGTGCCAGCAGTCCCAACCCGGGACAGGGGTCCCACGAGCAGTACTTC.